This T cell receptor (beta chain) was observed in a study of T-cell memory formation after mild COVID-19. The CDR3 loop spans 16 amino acids. The V gene end was trimmed by 9 bases and the J gene end by 1 base; junction bases not matched to a gene: 14. Germline CDR1 LNHDA, CDR2 SQIVND (reference sequence). TCRdb independently ran MiXCR on the 5' RACE reads; one entry per CDR3 protein. The sample lists approximately 500,000 distinct CDR3 sequences; approximately 23% were seen once. V and J are TRBV19 and TRBJ1-1; 7 nucleotides line up with TRBD1. The clonotype originates from an adult woman who had mild COVID-19 (a few samples of this study predate the infection). Cell type and time point are not known. Material for sequencing was PBMCs or a T cell subset sorted from them (not recorded which). As DNA, the CDR3 is TGTGCCAGCCATCAGGGGGGGACAGTTAGGAACACTGAAGCTTTCTTT. Encoded protein: CASHQGGTVRNTEAFF.